This T cell receptor (beta chain) was identified during a study of cytomegalovirus exposure and HLA in healthy donors. CDR1 LNHDA and CDR2 SQIVND come from the germline V gene (reference sequence). Trimming removed 6 bases from V and 0 bases from J, with 8 bases in between. The CDR3 spans 13 residues. Both 60 Vbeta primers and 13 Jbeta primers went into the PCR. Only in-frame clones appear in the TCRdb table, and some are missing; sequencing was by immunoSEQ multiplex PCR. The profile shows about 160,000 clones, over 60% of them singletons. It was healthy bone marrow donors who served as donors. Findings and caveats of the study: Accurate prediction of HLA-A and HLA-B alleles (for most subjects) was reportedly achieved from TCR beta sequences.

Worth noting for this clone: Its matching antigen is unknown.

The gene calls are TRBV19 and TRBJ1-2; D gene unclear. The sequence was obtained from a woman between 25 and 40 years old in good health and CMV-seronegative. Material: PBMCs. CDR3 amino acids: CASSTTANYGYTF. DNA of the CDR3: TGTGCCAGTAGCACCACAGCTAACTATGGCTACACCTTC.